Included here is one T cell receptor (beta chain) sequence, with context. This CDR3 has 14 amino acids. CDR1 SQVTM and CDR2 ANQGSEA come from the germline V gene. V lost 6 bases and J lost 4, with 18 bases in between. The repertoire was sequenced with immunoSEQ multiplex PCR; TCRdb's copy has only in-frame clones and lacks some. In the table there are more than 25,000 clones, just over 90% of which are singletons. The data were taken from a study of T cell changes during pregnancy in multiple sclerosis. The starting material was CD4+ T cells from peripheral blood mononuclear cells, obtained in the first trimester of pregnancy. The receptor's source is a female donor with multiple sclerosis, enrolled in a pregnancy study. This chain connects TRBV29-1 to TRBJ1-1, with D perhaps TRBD1 (6 bases). The CDR3 sequence is CSVGGGFAPTEAFF. The CDR3 DNA reads as TGCAGCGTGGGAGGGGGTTTTGCTCCCACTGAAGCTTTCTTT. Complete variable domain (other parts from reference TRBV29-1 and TRBJ1-1): SAVISQKPSRDICQRGTSLTIQCQVDSQVTMMFWYRQQPGQSLTLIATANQGSEATYESGFVIDKFPISRPNLTFSTLTVSNMSPEDSSIYLCSVGGGFAPTEAFFGQGTRLTVV.